This T cell receptor beta chain comes out of a study of blood T cell repertoires in COVID-19. Study information: Spain, Italy and the United States supplied samples that represented acute and convalescent COVID-19. T cells, B-cell-depleted T cells, or PBMCs supplied cDNA or gDNA.

Enrolment of Seattle patients took place during active infection, and they were followed longitudinally. The repertoire was sequenced with immunoSEQ multiplex PCR; TCRdb's copy has only in-frame clones and lacks some. Of some 290,000 clones listed, roughly nine tenths are singletons. Input material: peripheral blood. This clonotype was obtained from a woman younger than 45 with COVID-19, enrolled during active disease.

The CDR3 DNA reads TGTGCCAGCAGCTTCGGGGGCCAAGAGACCCAGTACTTC. This gives the protein CASSFGGQETQYF. This chain links TRBV7-9 with TRBJ2-5; possibly TRBD2 for D (6 bases). Germline V gene data show CDR1 as SEHNR and CDR2 as FQNEAQ (reference sequence). Deletions cut 3 bases from V and 1 base from J, with 6 bases between. This CDR3 region has 13 residues. Variable domain in full (rest from reference TRBV7-9 and TRBJ2-5): DTGVSQNPRHKITKRGQNVTFRCDPISEHNRLYWYRQTLGQGPEFLTYFQNEAQLEKSRLLSDRFSAERPKGSFSTLEIQRTEQGDSAMYLCASSFGGQETQYFGPGTRLLVL.